The 10 T cell receptor beta chains below come from one sample, sequenced in a study of shared clonotypes between healthy human individuals. Profiling relied on immunoSEQ multiplex PCR, and the TCRdb table lists in-frame clones only, not all of them. The sample consists of nearly 2 million clones, about 95% of them appearing once. CD45RO-negative cells were positively selected for CCR7, leaving out terminally differentiated effector memory CD45RA+ cells. The sequencing sample was made of naive CD8+ T cells sorted from blood. These receptors all come from a man aged 18 to 30 in good health.

The rearrangement links TRBV27 to TRBJ2-5, with D hard to call. CDR1 and CDR2 from the germline V gene are MNHEY and SMNVEV (reference sequence). The CDR3 loop spans 15 amino acids. Trimming stripped 2 bases from V and 0 bases from J, with 10 bases between. The CDR3 sequence is CASSLAPPYQETQYF. CDR3 in DNA: TGTGCCAGCAGTTTAGCGCCCCCGTACCAAGAGACCCAGTACTTC.

The chain combines TRBV4-1 with TRBJ2-5; weak D call: TRBD2 (5 bases). Trimming shortened V by 4 bases and J by 5 bases, and 20 bases separated the two germline ends. The germline V gene encodes CDR1 MGHRA and CDR2 YSYEKL. This CDR3 contains 16 residues. The CDR3 DNA sequence: TGCGCCAGCAGCCCCGTTGGACTGTTCGTGGGGGAGACCCAGTACTTC. Its translation is CASSPVGLFVGETQYF.

Note on this clone: Other DNA sequences in this sample translate to the same CDR3. The chain couples TRBV4-1 to TRBJ2-7; 9 positions match TRBD1. Germline V gene data show CDR1 as MGHRA and CDR2 as YSYEKL. Trimming at V came to 6 bases and at J to 3 bases, leaving 9 bases not matched to a gene. The CDR3 consists of 15 residues. In nucleotides, the CDR3 is TGCGCCAGCAGTCCCTCGGGGACAGGGCACTACGAGCAGTACTTC. Its translation: CASSPSGTGHYEQYF.

The rearrangement joins TRBV2 to TRBJ1-1; 8 bases map to TRBD1. J was trimmed by 0 bases and V by 2 bases; bases with no gene match: 20. There are 21 residues in the CDR3. Germline CDR1 reads SNHLY; CDR2 reads FYNNEI. In DNA, the CDR3 is TGTGCCAGCAGTGAATTCAAAGCGCCGGGACAGGCGTTAGAGATGAACACTGAAGCTTTCTTT. Amino acid sequence: CASSEFKAPGQALEMNTEAFF.

About this clone: This CDR3 is also generated by other DNA sequences in the sample. The chain employs TRBV29-1 and TRBJ2-1; TRBD1 matches at 7 bases. The V segment lost 6 bases and the J segment 4 bases; nucleotides outside the gene matches: 9. Germline lookup yields CDR1 SQVTM and CDR2 ANQGSEA. CDR3 size: 14 residues. CDR3: CSVEGAGRYNEQFF. The CDR3 nucleotides read TGCAGCGTAGAGGGGGCAGGGAGATACAATGAGCAGTTCTTC.

The chain recombines TRBV6-1 with TRBJ1-5, with D possibly TRBD1 on 5 matching bases. CDR3 length: 13 residues. Looked up from germline, CDR1 is MNHNS and CDR2 is SASEGT. V was shortened by 9 bases and J by 9 bases, with 18 bases between the two germline ends. In DNA form, the CDR3 reads TGTGCCAGTAGCGACGGGGCCTCCGGGCCCCAGCATTTT. The encoded protein is CASSDGASGPQHF.

The J gene is TRBJ2-5, the V gene TRBV11-2; 14 nucleotides agree with TRBD2. Per the germline V gene, CDR1 is SGHAT and CDR2 is FQNNGV. V was clipped by 4 bases and J by 5 bases; unmatched bases: 3. There are 15 residues in the CDR3. The CDR3 is CASSYGTSGSETQYF. DNA for the CDR3: TGTGCCAGCAGCTATGGGACTAGCGGGAGTGAGACCCAGTACTTC.

For this clone: The identical CDR3 is also encoded by other nucleotide sequences in the sample. J is TRBJ2-7 and V is TRBV7-9; D remains unclear. Trimming took off 5 bases at V and 6 bases at J, with 8 bases between the two ends. The CDR3 totals 11 residues. Germline V CDR1 and CDR2: SEHNR, FQNEAQ (reference sequence). In DNA, the CDR3 is TGTGCCAGCAGCCGAGGACCCGAGCAGTACTTC. Amino acid sequence: CASSRGPEQYF. Variable domain in full (rest from reference TRBV7-9 and TRBJ2-7): DTGVSQNPRHKITKRGQNVTFRCDPISEHNRLYWYRQTLGQGPEFLTYFQNEAQLEKSRLLSDRFSAERPKGSFSTLEIQRTEQGDSAMYLCASSRGPEQYFGPGTRLTVT.

This clone has only one observation. The junction shows a germline mismatch at one end, possibly a read error. This chain connects TRBV2 to TRBJ2-7; D uncertain. Looked up from germline, CDR1 is SNHLY and CDR2 is FYNNEI. The CDR3 contains 13 residues. The CDR3 spells CASSEGVPDEQYF. The CDR3 nucleotides are TGTGCCAGCAGCGAAGGAGTCCCTGACGAGCAGTACTTC.

This clone was seen once. The rearrangement joins TRBV28 to TRBJ2-1, with D perhaps TRBD2 (5 bases). The CDR3 has 20 amino acids. CDR1 and CDR2 (germline): MDHEN, SYDVKM. Trimming took 3 bases from V and 4 from J, leaving 28 bases between them. The CDR3 region has the DNA TGTGCCAGCAGTTTCACAAGGACTGCCACCTACTCGTCCAAATACAATGAGCAGTTCTTC. Translated, it gives CASSFTRTATYSSKYNEQFF.